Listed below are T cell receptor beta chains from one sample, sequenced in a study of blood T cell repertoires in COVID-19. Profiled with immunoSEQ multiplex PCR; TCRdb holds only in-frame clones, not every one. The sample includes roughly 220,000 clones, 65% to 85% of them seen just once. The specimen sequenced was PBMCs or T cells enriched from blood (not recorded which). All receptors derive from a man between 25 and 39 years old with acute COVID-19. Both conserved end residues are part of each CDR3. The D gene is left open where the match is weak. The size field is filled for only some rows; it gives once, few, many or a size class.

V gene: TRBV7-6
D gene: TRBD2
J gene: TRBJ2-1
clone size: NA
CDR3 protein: CASSEAGGVNEQFF
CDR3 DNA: TGTGCCAGCAGTGAAGCGGGGGGGGTTAACGAGCAGTTCTTC

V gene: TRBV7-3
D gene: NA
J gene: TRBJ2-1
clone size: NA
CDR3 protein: CASSLTVVSSYNEQFF
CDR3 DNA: TGTGCCAGCAGCTTAACCGTCGTTAGCTCCTACAATGAGCAGTTCTTC

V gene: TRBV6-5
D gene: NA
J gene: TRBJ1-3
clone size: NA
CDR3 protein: CASSYGGTGNTIYF
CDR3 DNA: TGTGCCAGCAGTTACGGGGGGACTGGAAACACCATATATTTT

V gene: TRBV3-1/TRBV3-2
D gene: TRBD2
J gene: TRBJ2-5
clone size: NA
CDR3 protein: CASSQGGKVGTQYF
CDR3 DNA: TGTGCCAGCAGCCAGGGGGGGAAGGTAGGGACCCAGTACTTC

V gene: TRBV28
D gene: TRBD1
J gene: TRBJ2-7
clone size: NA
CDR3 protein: CASRLQGDHEQYF
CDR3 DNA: TGTGCCAGCAGACTACAGGGGGACCACGAGCAGTACTTC

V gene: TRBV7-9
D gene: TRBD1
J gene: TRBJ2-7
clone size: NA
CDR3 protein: CASSLASGQGPYEQYF
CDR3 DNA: TGTGCCAGCAGCTTAGCTTCCGGACAGGGACCCTACGAGCAGTACTTC

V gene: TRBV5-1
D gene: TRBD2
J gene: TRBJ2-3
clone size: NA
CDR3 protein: CASSLGLADTDTQYF
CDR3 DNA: TGCGCCAGCAGCTTGGGACTAGCGGACACAGATACGCAGTATTTT

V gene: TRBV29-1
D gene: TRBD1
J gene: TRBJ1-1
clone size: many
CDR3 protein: CSVRTGVSTEAFF
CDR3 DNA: TGCAGCGTGAGGACAGGGGTGAGCACTGAAGCTTTCTTT

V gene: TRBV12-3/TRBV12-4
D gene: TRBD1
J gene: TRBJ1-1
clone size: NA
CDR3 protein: CASSYRGSTEAFF
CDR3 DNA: TGTGCCAGCAGTTACAGGGGGAGCACTGAAGCTTTCTTT

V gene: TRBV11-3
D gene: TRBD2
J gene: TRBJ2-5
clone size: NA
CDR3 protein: CASSLDKTSGGGETQYF
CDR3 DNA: TGTGCCAGCAGCTTAGATAAAACTAGCGGGGGTGGGGAGACCCAGTACTTC

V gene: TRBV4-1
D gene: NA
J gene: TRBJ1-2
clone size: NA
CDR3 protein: CASSQVNLQGYGYTF
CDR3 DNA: TGCGCCAGCAGCCAAGTTAACTTACAGGGCTATGGCTACACCTTC

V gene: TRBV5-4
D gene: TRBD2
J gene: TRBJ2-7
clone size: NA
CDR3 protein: CASSPAGGQFVYEQYF
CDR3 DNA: TGTGCCAGCAGCCCAGCGGGGGGGCAATTTGTCTACGAGCAGTACTTC

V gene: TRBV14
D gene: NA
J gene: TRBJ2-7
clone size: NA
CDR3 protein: CASSQEVSTGQYF
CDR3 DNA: TGTGCCAGCAGCCAAGAAGTAAGCACAGGGCAGTACTTC

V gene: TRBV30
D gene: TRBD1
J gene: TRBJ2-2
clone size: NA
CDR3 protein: CAWSVARGTGELFF
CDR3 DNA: TGTGCCTGGAGTGTAGCCAGGGGGACCGGGGAGCTGTTTTTT

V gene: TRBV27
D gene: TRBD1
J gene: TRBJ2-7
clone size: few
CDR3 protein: CASRPLDRALGEQYF
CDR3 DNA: TGTGCCAGCAGGCCGTTGGACAGGGCGTTGGGCGAGCAGTACTTC

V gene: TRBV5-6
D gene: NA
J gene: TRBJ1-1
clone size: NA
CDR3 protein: CASSLWGDTEAFF
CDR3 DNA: TGTGCCAGCAGCTTGTGGGGCGACACTGAAGCTTTCTTT

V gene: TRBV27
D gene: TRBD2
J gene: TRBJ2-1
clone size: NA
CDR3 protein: CASSPASGGPHEQFF
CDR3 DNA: TGTGCCAGCAGTCCTGCTAGCGGGGGTCCCCATGAGCAGTTCTTC

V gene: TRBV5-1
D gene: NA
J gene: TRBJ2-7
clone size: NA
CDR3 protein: CASSLDRSPYGEQYF
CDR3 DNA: TGCGCCAGCAGCTTGGACAGGTCCCCGTACGGCGAGCAGTACTTC

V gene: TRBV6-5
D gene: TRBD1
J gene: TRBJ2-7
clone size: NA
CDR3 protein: CASSSRDRGLYEQYF
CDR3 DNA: TGTGCCAGCAGTAGCCGGGACAGGGGGCTCTACGAGCAGTACTTC

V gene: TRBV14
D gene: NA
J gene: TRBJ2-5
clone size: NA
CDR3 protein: CASSPRDYQETQYF
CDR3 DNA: TGTGCCAGCAGCCCCCGGGACTACCAAGAGACCCAGTACTTC

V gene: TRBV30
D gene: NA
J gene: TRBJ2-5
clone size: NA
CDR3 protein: CAWSPSRETQYF
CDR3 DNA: TGTGCCTGGAGCCCCTCTAGGGAGACCCAGTACTTC

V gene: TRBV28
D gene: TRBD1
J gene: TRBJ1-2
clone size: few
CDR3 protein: CASNEGAYGYTF
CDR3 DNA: TGTGCCAGCAATGAGGGGGCCTATGGCTACACCTTC

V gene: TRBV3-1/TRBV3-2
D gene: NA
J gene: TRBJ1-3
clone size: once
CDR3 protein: CASSQDVSGVGNTIYF
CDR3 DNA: TGTGCCAGCAGCCAAGATGTGTCCGGGGTCGGAAACACCATATATTTT

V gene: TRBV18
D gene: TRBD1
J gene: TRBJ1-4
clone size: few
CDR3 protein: CASSPTLWTGENEKLFF
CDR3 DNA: TGTGCCAGCTCACCAACCCTCTGGACAGGGGAGAATGAAAAACTGTTTTTT

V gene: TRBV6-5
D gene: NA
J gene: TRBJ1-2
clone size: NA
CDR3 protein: CASSRDRYGYTF
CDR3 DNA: TGTGCCAGCAGTCGGGATAGATATGGCTACACCTTC

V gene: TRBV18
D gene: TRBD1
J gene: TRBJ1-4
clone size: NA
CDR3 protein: CASSPRQGTNEKLFF
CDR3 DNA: TGTGCCAGCTCCCCGCGACAGGGTACTAATGAAAAACTGTTTTTT

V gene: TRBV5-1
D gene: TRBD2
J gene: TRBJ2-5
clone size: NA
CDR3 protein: CASGGRDQETQYF
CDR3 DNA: TGCGCCAGCGGAGGGAGGGACCAAGAGACCCAGTACTTC

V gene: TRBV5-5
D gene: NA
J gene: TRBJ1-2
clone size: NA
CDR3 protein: CASSLDGGVTVSGYGYTF
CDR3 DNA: TGTGCCAGCAGCTTGGACGGGGGGGTAACAGTCTCGGGCTATGGCTACACCTTC

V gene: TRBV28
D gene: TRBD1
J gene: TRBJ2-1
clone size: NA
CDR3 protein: CASRTLTTGDWYNEQFF
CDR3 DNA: TGTGCCAGCAGGACTCTAACAACAGGGGATTGGTACAATGAGCAGTTCTTC

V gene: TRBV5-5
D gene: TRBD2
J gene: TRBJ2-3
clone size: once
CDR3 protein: CASSLYSGGSTDTQYF
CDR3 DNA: TGTGCCAGCAGCTTGTACAGCGGGGGTTCCACAGATACGCAGTATTTT

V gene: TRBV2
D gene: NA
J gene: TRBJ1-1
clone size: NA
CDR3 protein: CASRVQGRSAEAFF
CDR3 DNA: TGTGCCAGCAGGGTGCAGGGGAGATCAGCTGAAGCTTTCTTT

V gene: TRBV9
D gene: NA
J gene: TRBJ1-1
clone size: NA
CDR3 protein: CASSVARYGTEAFF
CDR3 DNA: TGTGCCAGCAGCGTAGCACGGTACGGCACTGAAGCTTTCTTT

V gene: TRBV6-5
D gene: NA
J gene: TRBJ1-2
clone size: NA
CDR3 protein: CASSNKGPYTF
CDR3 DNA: TGTGCCAGCAGTAATAAGGGGCCCTACACCTTC

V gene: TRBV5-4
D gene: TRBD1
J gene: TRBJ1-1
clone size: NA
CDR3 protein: CASSQPGQGAEAFF
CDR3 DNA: TGTGCCAGCAGCCAGCCCGGACAGGGGGCTGAAGCTTTCTTT

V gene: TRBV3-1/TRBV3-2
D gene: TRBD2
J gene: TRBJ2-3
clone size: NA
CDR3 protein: CASSHHEGGAGGDTQYF
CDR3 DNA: TGTGCCAGCAGCCACCACGAGGGAGGGGCCGGTGGAGATACGCAGTATTTT

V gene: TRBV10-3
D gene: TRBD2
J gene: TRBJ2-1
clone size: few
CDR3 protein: CAISNSGGGTYNEQFF
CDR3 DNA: TGTGCCATCAGCAATAGCGGGGGGGGGACTTACAATGAGCAGTTCTTC

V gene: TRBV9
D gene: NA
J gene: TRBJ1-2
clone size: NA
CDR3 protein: CASSPEGGGYTF
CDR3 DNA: TGTGCCAGCAGCCCCGAAGGCGGAGGCTACACCTTC

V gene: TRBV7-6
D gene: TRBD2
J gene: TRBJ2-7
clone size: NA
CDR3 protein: CASSQLAGGAYEQYF
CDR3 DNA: TGTGCCAGCAGTCAGCTAGCGGGGGGGGCCTACGAGCAGTACTTC

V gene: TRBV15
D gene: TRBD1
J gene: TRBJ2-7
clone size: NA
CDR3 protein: CATSRGQGGREGEQYF
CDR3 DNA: TGTGCCACCAGCAGAGGACAGGGGGGACGGGAAGGCGAGCAGTACTTC

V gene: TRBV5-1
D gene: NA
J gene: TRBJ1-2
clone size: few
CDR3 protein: CASSQQGLSYGYTF
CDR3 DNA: TGCGCCAGCAGCCAACAGGGTTTAAGCTATGGCTACACCTTC

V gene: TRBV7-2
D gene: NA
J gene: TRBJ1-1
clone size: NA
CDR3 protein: CASSLLAYEAFF
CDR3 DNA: TGTGCCAGCAGCTTACTCGCCTACGAAGCTTTCTTT

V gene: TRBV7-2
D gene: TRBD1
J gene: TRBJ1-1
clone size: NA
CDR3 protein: CASSGVTGGVSPEAFF
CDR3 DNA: TGTGCCAGCAGCGGTGTAACAGGGGGCGTATCCCCTGAAGCTTTCTTT

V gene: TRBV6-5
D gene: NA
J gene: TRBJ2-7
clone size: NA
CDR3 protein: CAGHRAGEQYF
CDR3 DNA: TGTGCCGGACACAGGGCGGGCGAGCAGTACTTC

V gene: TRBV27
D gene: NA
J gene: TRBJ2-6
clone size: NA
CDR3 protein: CASRISVFGANVLTF
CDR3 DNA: TGTGCCAGCCGAATTAGCGTCTTTGGGGCCAACGTCCTGACTTTC

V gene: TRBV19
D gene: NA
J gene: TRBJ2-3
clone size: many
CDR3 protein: CASSVVFQGSRDTQYF
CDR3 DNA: TGTGCCAGTAGTGTCGTTTTCCAGGGAAGTAGAGATACGCAGTATTTT

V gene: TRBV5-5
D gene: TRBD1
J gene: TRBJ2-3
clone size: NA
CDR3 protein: CASSLGSTGTADTQYF
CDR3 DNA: TGTGCCAGCAGCTTGGGTTCGACAGGGACGGCAGATACGCAGTATTTT